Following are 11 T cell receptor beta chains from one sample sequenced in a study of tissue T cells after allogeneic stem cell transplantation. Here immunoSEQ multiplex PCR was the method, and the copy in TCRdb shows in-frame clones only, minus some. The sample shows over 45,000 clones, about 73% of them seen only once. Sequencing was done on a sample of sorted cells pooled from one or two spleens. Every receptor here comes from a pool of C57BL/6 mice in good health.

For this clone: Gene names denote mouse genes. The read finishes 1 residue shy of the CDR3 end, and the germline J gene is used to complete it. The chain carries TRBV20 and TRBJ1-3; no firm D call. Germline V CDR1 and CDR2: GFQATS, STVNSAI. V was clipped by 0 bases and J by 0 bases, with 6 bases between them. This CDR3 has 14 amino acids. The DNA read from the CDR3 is TGTGGTGCTAGGGATTATAGTTCTGGAAATACGCTCTAT. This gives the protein CGARDYSSGNTLY. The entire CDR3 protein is CGARDYSSGNTLYF.

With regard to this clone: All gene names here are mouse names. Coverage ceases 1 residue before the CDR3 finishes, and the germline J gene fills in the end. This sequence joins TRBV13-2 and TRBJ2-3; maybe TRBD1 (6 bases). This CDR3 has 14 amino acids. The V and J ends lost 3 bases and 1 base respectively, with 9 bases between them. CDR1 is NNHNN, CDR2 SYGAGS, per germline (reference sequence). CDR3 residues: CASGGRGGAETLYF. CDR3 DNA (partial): TGTGCCAGCGGTGGCAGGGGAGGTGCAGAAACGCTGTAT.

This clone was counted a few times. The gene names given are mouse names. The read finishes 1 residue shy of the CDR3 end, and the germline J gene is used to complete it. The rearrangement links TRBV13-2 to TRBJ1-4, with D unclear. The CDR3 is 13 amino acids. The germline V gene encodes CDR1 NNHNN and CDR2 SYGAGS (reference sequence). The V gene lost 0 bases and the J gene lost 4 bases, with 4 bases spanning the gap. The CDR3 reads CASGDDNNERLFF. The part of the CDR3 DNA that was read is TGTGCCAGCGGTGATGACAACAACGAAAGATTATTT.

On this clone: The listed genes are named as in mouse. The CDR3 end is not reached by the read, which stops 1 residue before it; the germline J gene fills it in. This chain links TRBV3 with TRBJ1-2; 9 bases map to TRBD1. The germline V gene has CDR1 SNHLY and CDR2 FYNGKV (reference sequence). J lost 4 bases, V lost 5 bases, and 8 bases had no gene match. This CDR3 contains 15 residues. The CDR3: CASSPRDRAGSDYTF. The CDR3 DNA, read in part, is TGTGCCAGCAGCCCCCGGGACAGGGCGGGCTCCGACTACACC.

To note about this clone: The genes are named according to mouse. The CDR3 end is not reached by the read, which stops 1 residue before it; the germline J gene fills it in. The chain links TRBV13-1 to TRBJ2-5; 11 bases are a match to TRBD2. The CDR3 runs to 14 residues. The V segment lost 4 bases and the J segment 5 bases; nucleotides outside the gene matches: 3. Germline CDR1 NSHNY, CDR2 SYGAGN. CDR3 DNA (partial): TGTGCCAGCAGTTGGGACTGGGGGTTAGACACCCAGTAC. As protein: CASSWDWGLDTQY. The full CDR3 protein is CASSWDWGLDTQYF.

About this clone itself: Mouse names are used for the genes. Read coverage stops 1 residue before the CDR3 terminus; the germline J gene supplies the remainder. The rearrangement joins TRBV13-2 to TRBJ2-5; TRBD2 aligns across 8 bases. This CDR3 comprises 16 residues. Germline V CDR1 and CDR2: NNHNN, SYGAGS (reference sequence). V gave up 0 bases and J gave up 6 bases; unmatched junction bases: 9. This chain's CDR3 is CASGDARGGAHDTQYF. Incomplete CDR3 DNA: TGTGCCAGCGGTGATGCAAGGGGGGGGGCGCATGACACCCAGTAC.

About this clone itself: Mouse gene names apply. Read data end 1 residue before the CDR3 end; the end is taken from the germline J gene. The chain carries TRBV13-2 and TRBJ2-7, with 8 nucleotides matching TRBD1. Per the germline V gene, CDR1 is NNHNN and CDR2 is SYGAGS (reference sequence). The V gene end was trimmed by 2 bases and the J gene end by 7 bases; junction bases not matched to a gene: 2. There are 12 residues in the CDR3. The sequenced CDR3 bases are TGTGCCAGCGGTGACCGGACAGGGGAACAGTAC. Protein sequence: CASGDRTGEQY. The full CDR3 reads CASGDRTGEQYF.

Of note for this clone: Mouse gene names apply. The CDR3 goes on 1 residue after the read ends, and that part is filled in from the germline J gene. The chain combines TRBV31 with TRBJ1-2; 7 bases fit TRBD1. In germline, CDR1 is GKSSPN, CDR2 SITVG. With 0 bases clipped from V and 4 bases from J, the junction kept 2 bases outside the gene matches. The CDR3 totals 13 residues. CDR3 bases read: TGTGCCTGGAGTCTCGACAGGGTCTCCGACTACACC. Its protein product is CAWSLDRVSDYT. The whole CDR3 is CAWSLDRVSDYTF.

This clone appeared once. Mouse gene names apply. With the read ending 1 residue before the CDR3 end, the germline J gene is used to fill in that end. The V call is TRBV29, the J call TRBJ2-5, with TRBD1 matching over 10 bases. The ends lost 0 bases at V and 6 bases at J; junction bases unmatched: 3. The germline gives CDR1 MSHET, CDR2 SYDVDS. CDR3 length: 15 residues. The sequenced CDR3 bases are TGTGCTAGCAGTTTATCCGGGACAGGGGACGACACCCAGTAC. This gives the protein CASSLSGTGDDTQY. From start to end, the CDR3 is CASSLSGTGDDTQYF.

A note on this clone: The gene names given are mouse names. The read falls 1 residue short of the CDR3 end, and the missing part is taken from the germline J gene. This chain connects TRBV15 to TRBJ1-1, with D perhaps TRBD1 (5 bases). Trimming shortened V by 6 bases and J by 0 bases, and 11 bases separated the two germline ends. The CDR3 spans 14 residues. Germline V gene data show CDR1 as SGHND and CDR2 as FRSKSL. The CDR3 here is CASRRTIANTEVFF. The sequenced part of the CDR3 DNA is TGTGCCAGCAGGCGGACAATTGCAAACACAGAAGTCTTC.

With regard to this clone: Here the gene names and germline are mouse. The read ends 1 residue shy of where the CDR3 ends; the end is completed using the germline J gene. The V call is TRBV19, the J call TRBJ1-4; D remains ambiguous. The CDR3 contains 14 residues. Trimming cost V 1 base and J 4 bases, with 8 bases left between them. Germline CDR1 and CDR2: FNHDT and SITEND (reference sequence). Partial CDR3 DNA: TGTGCCAGCAGTATAAAAGGCATCAACGAAAGATTATTT. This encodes CASSIKGINERLF. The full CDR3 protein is CASSIKGINERLFF.